Below are 3 T cell receptor beta chains sequenced from a single sample in a study of glioma-infiltrating T cells after dendritic cell vaccination. Here immunoSEQ multiplex PCR was the method, and the copy in TCRdb shows in-frame clones only, minus some. The sample yields approximately 50,000 clones, approximately 91% seen once. As for time point: after dendritic cell vaccination, including at tumor progression/relapse. The sequencing here drew on blood, taken after dendritic cell vaccination. Receptors were obtained from a human donor with glioblastoma.

This clone was counted a single time. The chain employs TRBV4-2 and TRBJ2-7, with 8 bases that match TRBD1. CDR1 and CDR2 from the germline V gene are LGHNA and YNFKEQ. The CDR3 is 16 amino acids. V lost 4 bases to trimming and J lost 0 bases; unmatched junction nucleotides: 8. The CDR3 protein is CASSLLSGQASYEQYF. The CDR3 nucleotides are TGTGCCAGCAGCCTCCTCTCGGGACAGGCCTCCTACGAGCAGTACTTC.

The rearrangement joins TRBV7-6 to TRBJ2-2; tentative D call: TRBD1 (7 bases). V lost 1 base, J lost 6 bases, and 18 bases lay in between. This CDR3 region has 17 residues. Germline assignment: CDR1 SGHVS and CDR2 FNYEAQ. DNA of the CDR3: TGTGCCAGCAGCTTAGGTCCCCAGGGGGGTAATTCCGGGGAGCTGTTTTTT. Its protein is CASSLGPQGGNSGELFF.

V is TRBV18 and J is TRBJ2-1; the D gene is possibly TRBD2 (5 bases). The CDR3 extends over 15 amino acids. Looked up from germline, CDR1 is KGHSH and CDR2 is LQKENI. Trimming removed 6 bases from V and 7 bases from J, with 19 bases in between. This CDR3 reads CASSAGKAATNEQFF. Written as DNA, the CDR3 is TGTGCCAGCTCGGCCGGGAAAGCGGCCACAAATGAGCAGTTCTTC.